This T cell receptor (beta chain) was documented in a study of T cell responses to AZD1222 COVID-19 vaccine. The length of the CDR3 is 15 residues. Between the trimmed V and J ends, which lost 1 base and 4 bases, there was a span of 13 bases. CDR1 and CDR2 (germline): LGHNA, YSLEER. The protocol was immunoSEQ multiplex PCR, while the TCRdb copy is restricted to in-frame clones and leaves out a portion. The data contain some 150,000 clones, roughly 88% of them seen just once; the ten biggest clones take up roughly 16%. This clone is a singleton in its sample. The material sequenced was peripheral blood, taken on day 0 of AZD1222 vaccination. This chain links TRBV4-3 with TRBJ1-2; perhaps TRBD1 as D (6 bases). The receptor was isolated from an adult in good health. CDR3: CASSQVGTGIYGYTF. As DNA, the CDR3 is TGCGCCAGCAGCCAAGTTGGTACAGGGATCTATGGCTACACCTTC.